One T cell receptor beta chain is described in this entry. Its antigen is not identified. This specimen comes from a study of cytomegalovirus exposure and HLA in healthy donors. Across the whole study: Ancestry clustering placed around 81% of some 400 genotyped donors in the Caucasian-associated cluster.

Losses at the gene ends were 0 bases for V and 4 bases for J; bases not matched to a gene: 5. CDR3 length: 15 residues. Germline V CDR1 and CDR2: GTSNPN, SVGIG (reference sequence). The PCR employed 60 Vbeta primers together with 13 Jbeta primers. Sequencing used immunoSEQ multiplex PCR; TCRdb keeps in-frame clones, though not all of them. Of fewer than 250,000 clones listed, about 90% are singletons. Overall study findings and caveats: CMV serostatus was the only recorded immune exposure for donors.

Sequencing input: PBMCs. The chain combines TRBV30 with TRBJ2-3, with 9 bases identical to TRBD2. This receptor was identified in a man aged 25-45 years in good health and CMV-seronegative. CDR3 loop: CAWSVLSGRADTQYF. DNA for the CDR3: TGTGCCTGGAGTGTACTTAGCGGGAGAGCAGATACGCAGTATTTT. Based on the CDR3 plus reference TRBV30 and TRBJ2-3, the full variable domain is SQTIHQWPATLVQPVGSPLSLECTVEGTSNPNLYWYRQAAGRGLQLLFYSVGIGQISSEVPQNLSASRPQDRQFILSSKKLLLSDSGFYLCAWSVLSGRADTQYFGPGTRLTVL.